Listed below are T cell receptor beta chains from one sample, sequenced in a study of shared clonotypes between healthy human individuals. Assay used: immunoSEQ multiplex PCR; TCRdb lists only in-frame clones, some missing. The sample has around 980,000 clones, 70% to 80% seen once. The sequencing input was memory CD4+ T cells from PBMCs. The source is a man aged 18 to 30 in good health. Some clones in this sample may be carry-over from other donors' samples. The CDR3 runs from the conserved cysteine through the conserved F or W.

CDR3,V
CASSIGEVGPGELFF,TRBV19
CSVEGGAGGLVETQYF,TRBV29-1
CASSPGAPNQPQHF,TRBV18
CASSQRTGGNTIYF,TRBV4-3
CASSRTGSTDTQYF,TRBV6-1
CASSPDRGPYNEQFF,TRBV4-2
CASSRGLLAGYTF,TRBV7-9
CASSLRGDSNQPQHF,TRBV5-1
CSACPNTGELFF,TRBV29-1
CASSLSYRGPNSNQPQHF,TRBV27
CASSLGTHGINEKLFF,TRBV28
CASSVESGRASTQNTGELFF,TRBV9
CASSVARNQPQHF,TRBV6-1
CASLGQLDTEAFF,TRBV28
CASSQGGTGGMNTEAFF,TRBV4-1
CASSLNPPGAEAFF,TRBV11-2
CAWSVRGGLMTDTQYF,TRBV30
CSEALAGGDTQYF,TRBV29-1
CASHGQQAREQYF,TRBV6-5
CASSLEGGFGNSPLHF,TRBV7-2
CASSHRSHTGELFF,TRBV4-2
CASSSGTGASNYGYTF,TRBV5-1
CASSLDPGQGKAEAFF,TRBV11-1
CAPRETSNTGELFF,TRBV19
CASSPQRDRGGNTIYF,TRBV18
CASRTGTGAEGGYTF,TRBV5-4
CASEQGAGAYGYTF,TRBV6-5
CSVSSEYEQYF,TRBV20-1
CSVVDTGTGYEQFF,TRBV29-1
CASSGWRANYGYTF,TRBV5-4
CASSPKETQYF,TRBV18
CASSFFGGTDTQYF,TRBV5-1
CASGLRGTEAFF,TRBV2
CATSRSRTENYGYTF,TRBV15
CASSSGGETQYF,TRBV28
CAISESGGNTEAFF,TRBV10-3
CASGFQPGQGVYEQYF,TRBV27
CASSEWGDSYNEQFF,TRBV25-1
CASSLTGTRYEQYF,TRBV28
CASSSGTPTTFF,TRBV28
CASSPGTEGSYGYTF,TRBV7-8
CASSSQGGNTEAFF,TRBV5-1
CASKGTGSYEQYF,TRBV2
CAWGDYEQYF,TRBV30
CASSESEGELFF,TRBV10-1
CASSLSGGGDEQFF,TRBV7-9